Given below is one T cell receptor (beta chain) in context. This specimen belongs to a study of blood T cell repertoires in COVID-19. Using immunoSEQ multiplex PCR, the repertoire was profiled, and TCRdb retains in-frame clones only, with some absent. The table lists 300,000 or so clones, about 87% of them singletons. Trimming stripped 8 bases from V and 3 bases from J, with 11 bases between. CDR3 length: 14 residues. Germline assignment: CDR1 SNHLY and CDR2 FYNNEI. The chain combines TRBV2 with TRBJ1-6, with no clear D. The source is a woman between 35 and 50 years old who had recovered from COVID-19. Source material: peripheral blood. The DNA of the CDR3 is TGTGCCAGCGTCCCGGGTCACTATAATTCACCCCTCCACTTT. This gives the protein CASVPGHYNSPLHF.